A selection of T cell receptor beta chains follows, all from one sample in a study of long-term antiretroviral therapy in people with HIV. Profiled with immunoSEQ multiplex PCR; TCRdb holds only in-frame clones, not every one. The profile shows 14,000 or so clones, 88% of them singletons. The source material was unsorted PBMCs, sampled 6.2 years after starting antiretroviral therapy. The source of these receptors is a middle-aged man with HIV. The CDR3 runs from the conserved cysteine through the conserved F or W. Each record gives: J gene, V gene, CDR3 length, clone size, D gene, CDR3 DNA, CDR3 protein. D genes are given only for firm matches. Size values are once, few and many counts, or a class for expanded clones, and some rows have none.

j_gene: TRBJ2-7
v_gene: TRBV5-6
len: 16
abundance: -
d_gene: TRBD2
CDR3nt: TGTGCCAGCAGCGACGGACTAGCGGGAAACTCCTACGAGCAGTACTTC
CDR3aa: CASSDGLAGNSYEQYF

j_gene: TRBJ2-6
v_gene: TRBV5-4
len: 14
abundance: -
d_gene: -
CDR3nt: TGTGCCAGCAGCTCCTACTCTGGGGCCAACGTCCTGACTTTC
CDR3aa: CASSSYSGANVLTF

j_gene: TRBJ2-5
v_gene: TRBV9
len: 16
abundance: -
d_gene: -
CDR3nt: TGTGCCAGCAGCGTAGTGGCTAGCAGCCTAAAAGAGACCCAGTACTTC
CDR3aa: CASSVVASSLKETQYF

j_gene: TRBJ2-3
v_gene: TRBV5-1
len: 15
abundance: -
d_gene: TRBD2
CDR3nt: TGCGCCAGCAGCTCGAGCGGGAGTATTACAGATACGCAGTATTTT
CDR3aa: CASSSSGSITDTQYF

j_gene: TRBJ2-1
v_gene: TRBV10-2
len: 13
abundance: -
d_gene: -
CDR3nt: TGCGCCAGCAGTGAGTACGGCGTCAATGAGCAGTTCTTC
CDR3aa: CASSEYGVNEQFF

j_gene: TRBJ1-3
v_gene: TRBV11-2
len: 16
abundance: -
d_gene: -
CDR3nt: TGTGCCAGCAGCCCTGCCTCCGGACTCTCTGGAAACACCATATATTTT
CDR3aa: CASSPASGLSGNTIYF

j_gene: TRBJ2-7
v_gene: TRBV7-9
len: 14
abundance: -
d_gene: TRBD2
CDR3nt: TGTGCCAGCAGCTTAGCGGGAGGGCCAAGAGAGCAGTACTTC
CDR3aa: CASSLAGGPREQYF

j_gene: TRBJ2-1
v_gene: TRBV19
len: 15
abundance: -
d_gene: TRBD2
CDR3nt: TGTGCCAGTAGTAGACTAGCGATCTCCTACAATGAGCAGTTCTTC
CDR3aa: CASSRLAISYNEQFF

j_gene: TRBJ2-3
v_gene: TRBV4-1
len: 12
abundance: -
d_gene: -
CDR3nt: TGCGCCAGCAGCCAAGGGGGAGATACGCAGTATTTT
CDR3aa: CASSQGGDTQYF

j_gene: TRBJ1-5
v_gene: TRBV28
len: 16
abundance: few
d_gene: -
CDR3nt: TGTGCCAGCAGTTCCGGCGGAGTGTATAGCAATCAGCCCCAGCATTTT
CDR3aa: CASSSGGVYSNQPQHF

j_gene: TRBJ2-7
v_gene: TRBV7-6
len: 16
abundance: -
d_gene: -
CDR3nt: TGTGCCAGCAGCTTAACGCTACTGACAGGATCCTACGAGCAGTACTTC
CDR3aa: CASSLTLLTGSYEQYF

j_gene: TRBJ1-3
v_gene: TRBV5-6
len: 16
abundance: -
d_gene: TRBD1
CDR3nt: TGTGCCAGCAGCTTGGGCCCGACAGGGGCTGGAAACACCATATATTTT
CDR3aa: CASSLGPTGAGNTIYF

j_gene: TRBJ2-7
v_gene: TRBV28
len: 15
abundance: -
d_gene: TRBD1
CDR3nt: TGTGCCAGCACCTCAACAGGGGCTCTCTCCTACGAGCAGTACTTC
CDR3aa: CASTSTGALSYEQYF

j_gene: TRBJ2-5
v_gene: TRBV7-9
len: 15
abundance: few
d_gene: TRBD1
CDR3nt: TGTGCCAGCAGCCACCCAGGGGGATGGAAAGAGACCCAGTACTTC
CDR3aa: CASSHPGGWKETQYF

j_gene: TRBJ1-2
v_gene: TRBV7-9
len: 12
abundance: -
d_gene: -
CDR3nt: TGTGCCAGCGGCATACAGGGCTATGGCTACACCTTC
CDR3aa: CASGIQGYGYTF

j_gene: TRBJ1-5
v_gene: TRBV28
len: 12
abundance: -
d_gene: -
CDR3nt: TGTGCCAGCAGCCAGATAGACCAGCCCCAGCATTTT
CDR3aa: CASSQIDQPQHF

j_gene: TRBJ2-7
v_gene: TRBV14
len: 15
abundance: -
d_gene: -
CDR3nt: TGTGCCAGCAGCCAATCCGGGACCACCAGGGGAGAGCAGTACTTC
CDR3aa: CASSQSGTTRGEQYF

j_gene: TRBJ2-3
v_gene: TRBV4-2
len: 15
abundance: -
d_gene: -
CDR3nt: TGTGCCAGCAGCCCCGAACTCGCTAGCACAGATACGCAGTATTTT
CDR3aa: CASSPELASTDTQYF

j_gene: TRBJ2-1
v_gene: TRBV29-1
len: 12
abundance: -
d_gene: -
CDR3nt: TGCAGCGTTAGACCCGGCGACAATGAGCAGTTCTTC
CDR3aa: CSVRPGDNEQFF

j_gene: TRBJ1-4
v_gene: TRBV6-4
len: 15
abundance: -
d_gene: TRBD1
CDR3nt: TGTGCCAGCAGTGCCCAGGGGGCCGCTAATGAAAAACTGTTTTTT
CDR3aa: CASSAQGAANEKLFF

j_gene: TRBJ2-1
v_gene: TRBV4-1
len: 14
abundance: -
d_gene: -
CDR3nt: TGCGCCAGCAGCCAAGGAAGTCGGGTTTATGAGCAGTTCTTC
CDR3aa: CASSQGSRVYEQFF

j_gene: TRBJ2-7
v_gene: TRBV7-2
len: 14
abundance: -
d_gene: TRBD2
CDR3nt: TGTGCCAGCAGCTTGGGACTAGCGGGGTACGAGCAGTACTTC
CDR3aa: CASSLGLAGYEQYF

j_gene: TRBJ2-7
v_gene: TRBV29-1
len: 14
abundance: medium-sized
d_gene: TRBD1
CDR3nt: TGCAGCGTTTCTAAGGGGGCGCCGTTTTACGAGCAGTACTTC
CDR3aa: CSVSKGAPFYEQYF

j_gene: TRBJ1-1
v_gene: TRBV2
len: 17
abundance: -
d_gene: -
CDR3nt: TGTGCCAACCTTCCCTCGCGGGCGCCAGGCAGGTTCACTGAAGCTTTCTTT
CDR3aa: CANLPSRAPGRFTEAFF

j_gene: TRBJ1-5
v_gene: TRBV10-3
len: 15
abundance: -
d_gene: TRBD1
CDR3nt: TGTGCCATCAGTGATTTAGGGACAGGGGTTCAGCCCCAGCATTTT
CDR3aa: CAISDLGTGVQPQHF

j_gene: TRBJ2-2
v_gene: TRBV6-6
len: 14
abundance: -
d_gene: -
CDR3nt: TGTGCCAGCAGTTACAGGAGCGAAACCGGGGAGCTGTTTTTT
CDR3aa: CASSYRSETGELFF

j_gene: TRBJ2-3
v_gene: TRBV7-6
len: 19
abundance: once
d_gene: -
CDR3nt: TGTGCCAGCAGCGCTGTTCCGGGACAGCGGGTCCCTGTGTCGGATACGCAGTATTTT
CDR3aa: CASSAVPGQRVPVSDTQYF

j_gene: TRBJ1-1
v_gene: TRBV6-5
len: 16
abundance: once
d_gene: -
CDR3nt: TGTGCCAGCAGTTACTCGAACTGGCTGGAGAGCACTGAAGCTTTCTTT
CDR3aa: CASSYSNWLESTEAFF

j_gene: TRBJ1-5
v_gene: TRBV30
len: 15
abundance: -
d_gene: -
CDR3nt: TGTGCCTGGAGTGTACGTAGGGGGTCTAAACAGCCCCAGCATTTT
CDR3aa: CAWSVRRGSKQPQHF

j_gene: TRBJ2-1
v_gene: TRBV7-9
len: 15
abundance: -
d_gene: -
CDR3nt: TGTGCCAGCAGCTTAAAGCCCCTCCGGTCCAATGAGCAGTTCTTC
CDR3aa: CASSLKPLRSNEQFF

j_gene: TRBJ2-7
v_gene: TRBV10-2
len: 13
abundance: -
d_gene: -
CDR3nt: TGCGCCAGCAGTCGCCCTTCGGGTGGCGAGCAGTACTTC
CDR3aa: CASSRPSGGEQYF

j_gene: TRBJ2-1
v_gene: TRBV15
len: 17
abundance: once
d_gene: TRBD2
CDR3nt: TGTGCCACCAGCAGTGGTAAGGGACTAGCGGCCTACAATGAGCAGTTCTTC
CDR3aa: CATSSGKGLAAYNEQFF

j_gene: TRBJ2-1
v_gene: TRBV28
len: 16
abundance: -
d_gene: TRBD2
CDR3nt: TGTGCCAGCAGAGGACTAGCGGGAAGCTCCTACAATGAGCAGTTCTTC
CDR3aa: CASRGLAGSSYNEQFF

j_gene: TRBJ2-1
v_gene: TRBV14
len: 15
abundance: -
d_gene: -
CDR3nt: TGTGCCAGCAGCCAAGATTGGGGCCTTAGGGATGAGCAGTTCTTC
CDR3aa: CASSQDWGLRDEQFF

j_gene: TRBJ1-5
v_gene: TRBV30
len: 14
abundance: -
d_gene: -
CDR3nt: TGTGCCTGGAGTGCGGGGGGAAGCAATCAGCCCCAGCATTTT
CDR3aa: CAWSAGGSNQPQHF

j_gene: TRBJ1-4
v_gene: TRBV5-5
len: 17
abundance: -
d_gene: TRBD1
CDR3nt: TGTGCCAGCAGAAGGGGGCCCGACAGGGGGCGGAATGAAAAACTGTTTTTT
CDR3aa: CASRRGPDRGRNEKLFF

j_gene: TRBJ2-1
v_gene: TRBV29-1
len: 14
abundance: -
d_gene: TRBD1
CDR3nt: TGCAGCGCTCGGGGGACAGGGGAAGACAATGAGCAGTTCTTC
CDR3aa: CSARGTGEDNEQFF

j_gene: TRBJ1-1
v_gene: TRBV5-4
len: 13
abundance: once
d_gene: TRBD1
CDR3nt: TGTGCCAGCAGCCCCCCAGGGGGGACTGAAGCTTTCTTT
CDR3aa: CASSPPGGTEAFF

j_gene: TRBJ2-7
v_gene: TRBV27
len: 15
abundance: -
d_gene: TRBD1
CDR3nt: TGTGCCAGCAGCCTTATCGGACAGGGGGAATACGAGCAGTACTTC
CDR3aa: CASSLIGQGEYEQYF

j_gene: TRBJ2-7
v_gene: TRBV7-8
len: 13
abundance: -
d_gene: -
CDR3nt: TGTGCCAGCAGCTTAGCGGGGGAATTCGAGCAGTACTTC
CDR3aa: CASSLAGEFEQYF

j_gene: TRBJ2-7
v_gene: TRBV4-2
len: 16
abundance: -
d_gene: -
CDR3nt: TGTGCCAGCAGCCAAGATCCTCTACGGGGGGCGGGCGAGCAGTACTTC
CDR3aa: CASSQDPLRGAGEQYF